What follows are 32 T cell receptor beta chains derived from one specimen sequenced in a study of T cell repertoires and HLA-DP antigens (dated by TCRdb to the late 2010s). The library was obtained by the immunoSEQ multiplex PCR assay. Here the immuneACCESS table is served through TCRdb, limited to in-frame sequences with V and J called. Missing clones are a known gap in these copies; in checked studies unresolved V genes cover under half, and the rest lacks a known reason. This sample has about 120,000 clones in its table, and more than 85% of those were observed once. The ten largest clones take up about 0.3% of the sample. These receptors lack a known antigen. Source material: CD4+ T cells from PBMCs. These receptors came from a woman under 30 in good health and CMV-seronegative.

The count of this clone is one. The chain couples TRBV28 to TRBJ2-7; TRBD1 is a possible D gene (5 bases). The germline V gene encodes CDR1 MDHEN and CDR2 SYDVKM. Trimming stripped 4 bases from V and 6 bases from J, with 22 bases between. The CDR3 contains 16 residues. The CDR3 sequence is CASSSPDRGRVAEQYV. In DNA form, the CDR3 reads TGTGCCAGCAGTTCCCCTGACCGTGGCAGGGTGGCCGAGCAGTACGTC.

V and J are TRBV9 and TRBJ2-5, with a possible D match to TRBD2 (6 bases). Trimming shortened V by 2 bases and J by 4 bases, and 9 bases separated the two germline ends. Germline V CDR1 and CDR2: SGDLS, YYNGEE. The CDR3 extends over 13 amino acids. The CDR3 region has the DNA TGTGCCAGCAGCGTCTCCGGGGGAGAGACCCAGTACTTC. This translates into CASSVSGGETQYF.

The chain employs TRBV19 and TRBJ1-2, with 7 bases matching TRBD1. This CDR3 has 15 residues. V dropped 6 bases and J dropped 4; count of bases not matched to a gene: 11. From germline, CDR1 is LNHDA and CDR2 SQIVND (reference sequence). CDR3 region: CASRDRDRLSYGYTF. In DNA, the CDR3 is TGTGCCAGTAGAGACAGGGACCGCTTATCCTATGGCTACACCTTC.

The V call is TRBV7-9, the J call TRBJ2-3; 8 bases fit TRBD2. The germline CDR1 and CDR2 sequences are SEHNR and FQNEAQ (reference sequence). Losses at the gene ends were 3 bases for V and 0 bases for J; bases not matched to a gene: 2. This CDR3 contains 15 residues. The CDR3 region is CASSFASGSTDTQYF. The CDR3 DNA is TGTGCCAGCAGCTTCGCTAGCGGGAGCACAGATACGCAGTATTTT.

V usage is TRBV6-5 and J usage is TRBJ1-2; a possible D gene is TRBD1 (6 bases). In germline, CDR1 is MNHEY, CDR2 SVGAGI. Trimming removed 1 base at V and 2 bases at J, with 8 bases between. CDR3 length: 14 amino acids. CDR3 nucleotide sequence: TGTGCCAGCAGTTACTTTGGACAGAACTATGGCTACACCTTC. It translates to CASSYFGQNYGYTF.

This chain uses TRBV4-1 with TRBJ1-4, with 8 positions matching TRBD1. With V trimmed by 2 bases and J by 8 bases, 7 bases remained unmatched. Germline lookup yields CDR1 MGHRA and CDR2 YSYEKL. The CDR3 covers 15 residues. CDR3 coding DNA: TGCGCCAGCAGCCAACCGGACAGGGTATCGGAAAAACTGTTTTTT. Translated: CASSQPDRVSEKLFF.

V is TRBV11-2 and J is TRBJ1-2; D not certain. V was clipped by 4 bases and J by 11 bases, with 11 bases between them. This CDR3 has 11 residues. Germline values: CDR1 SGHAT, CDR2 FQNNGV. The CDR3 nucleotides read TGTGCCAGCAGCTCTTGGGGAAGGTACACCTTC. It encodes CASSSWGRYTF.

The CDR3 sequence is CASSTTGYNEQYF. CDR3 coding DNA: TGTGCCAGCTCGACGACAGGGTACAACGAGCAGTACTTC. The gene calls are TRBV18 and TRBJ2-7, with 7 bases identical to TRBD1. From germline, CDR1 is KGHSH and CDR2 LQKENI. This CDR3 is 13 amino acids long. Trimming took 6 bases from V and 5 from J; bases not matched to a gene: 7.

The V and J genes are TRBV19 and TRBJ2-4, with D maybe TRBD1 (6 bases). The CDR3 sequence is 15 residues long. V lost 5 bases and J 1 base, leaving 12 bases between the germline ends. Per germline, CDR1 LNHDA and CDR2 SQIVND (reference sequence). This chain's CDR3 is CASSWPGVAKNIQYF. The CDR3, as DNA: TGTGCCAGTAGTTGGCCAGGGGTGGCCAAAAACATTCAGTACTTC.

This rearrangement joins TRBV10-3 to TRBJ2-7; unclear D gene. This CDR3 is built from 12 residues. V lost 7 bases, J lost 2 bases, and 9 bases lay in between. Germline lookup yields CDR1 ENHRY and CDR2 SYGVKD. The CDR3 bases are TGTGCCATCATGGGCAGTACCTACGAGCAGTACTTC. Translated, it gives CAIMGSTYEQYF.

This chain joins TRBV6-6 and TRBJ1-5; D is unresolved. This CDR3 is 14 amino acids long. CDR1 is MNHNY, CDR2 SVGAGI, per germline (reference sequence). Trimming pared 5 bases from V and 4 bases from J, leaving 12 bases between. As DNA, the CDR3 is TGTGCCAGCAGTAGTTTCCGAGTGAATCAGCCCCAGCATTTT. Its translation: CASSSFRVNQPQHF.

The rearrangement uses TRBV2 and TRBJ1-1; the D is unclear. The CDR3 runs 13 residues. The V and J ends lost 6 bases and 1 base respectively, with 9 bases between them. Germline-derived CDR1 and CDR2 are SNHLY and FYNNEI. This CDR3 reads CASRSGRNTEAFF. The CDR3 DNA reads as TGTGCCAGCAGATCGGGAAGGAACACTGAAGCTTTCTTT.

The V and J genes are TRBV7-8 and TRBJ1-2; TRBD1 is a possible D gene (6 bases). CDR3 length: 16 residues. CDR1 SGHVS and CDR2 FQNEAQ come from the germline V gene. Trimming stripped 1 base from V and 0 bases from J, with 12 bases between. The CDR3 spells CASSLGGGRANYGYTF. CDR3 DNA: TGTGCCAGCAGCTTAGGAGGGGGGAGGGCTAACTATGGCTACACCTTC.

This rearrangement joins TRBV4-2 to TRBJ2-1; TRBD2 matches at 8 bases. Losses at the gene ends were 5 bases for V and 6 bases for J; bases not matched to a gene: 6. Germline lookup yields CDR1 LGHNA and CDR2 YNFKEQ. The CDR3 runs to 14 residues. The CDR3 region has the DNA TGTGCCAGCAGCTCCCGGCTAGCGGGCAATGAGCAGTTCTTC. It codes for CASSSRLAGNEQFF.

V gene TRBV2 combines with J gene TRBJ1-1; 7 bases match TRBD1. With V trimmed by 0 bases and J by 3 bases, 4 bases remained unmatched. The CDR3 contains 15 residues. CDR1 and CDR2 from the germline V gene are SNHLY and FYNNEI. CDR3 DNA: TGTGCCAGCAGTGAAGCACAGGGGTGGGACACTGAAGCTTTCTTT. Encoded protein: CASSEAQGWDTEAFF.

In regard to this clone: At one of its ends the junction is not consistent with the germline gene, which may arise from a read error. The V and J genes are TRBV7-7 and TRBJ2-1, with D possibly matching TRBD1 (7 bases). The CDR3 has 15 amino acids. Germline V gene lookup returns CDR1 SSHAT and CDR2 FNYEAQ (reference sequence). DNA for the CDR3: TGTGCTAGCAGCTTAGCCCCAGGGGGGCACAATGAGCAGTTCTTC. Translating it yields CASSLAPGGHNEQFF.

The chain combines TRBV5-1 with TRBJ2-1; 10 bases fit TRBD2. The junction had 4 bases not matched to a gene; V was cut back by 1 base and J by 0 bases. CDR1 and CDR2 (germline): SGHRS, YFSETQ. The CDR3 runs to 17 residues. In DNA form, the CDR3 reads TGCGCCAGCAGCTTGAACCCTAGCGGGAGCTCCTACAATGAGCAGTTCTTC. Its translation: CASSLNPSGSSYNEQFF.

The chain combines TRBV7-2 with TRBJ2-5; D gene uncertain. Looked up from germline, CDR1 is SGHTA and CDR2 is FQGNSA. Deletions cut 5 bases from V and 4 bases from J, with 11 bases between. This CDR3 has 13 amino acids. CDR3 residues: CASSPSVAETQYF. The DNA for the CDR3 is TGTGCCAGCAGCCCCAGCGTTGCAGAGACCCAGTACTTC. The whole variable domain, remainder taken from reference TRBV7-2 and TRBJ2-5, is GAGVSQSPSNKVTEKGKDVELRCDPISGHTALYWYRQSLGQGLEFLIYFQGNSAPDKSGLPSDRFSAERTGGSVSTLTIQRTQQEDSAVYLCASSPSVAETQYFGPGTRLLVL.

The chain employs TRBV9 and TRBJ2-3; 10 bases are a match to TRBD2. Per germline, CDR1 SGDLS and CDR2 YYNGEE. There are 15 residues in the CDR3. Unmatched junction bases numbered 3, after V lost 0 bases and J lost 5 bases. The CDR3 DNA is TGTGCCAGCAGCGTAGGGCTAGCGGGAGTAGATACGCAGTATTTT. As protein: CASSVGLAGVDTQYF.

V and J are TRBV19 and TRBJ1-5; D remains ambiguous. CDR1 and CDR2 (germline): LNHDA, SQIVND (reference sequence). The length of the CDR3 is 15 residues. The V end was cut by 6 bases, the J end by 0 bases, with 12 bases between. The CDR3 is CASRAAPFSNQPQHF. The DNA of the CDR3 is TGTGCCAGTAGGGCGGCCCCCTTTAGCAATCAGCCCCAGCATTTT.

The table lists this clone with a count of one. The V gene is TRBV4-1, the J gene TRBJ2-1, with D unclear. Trimming pared 5 bases from V and 5 bases from J, leaving 7 bases between. CDR1 is MGHRA and CDR2 is YSYEKL in the germline V gene. The CDR3 sequence is 12 residues long. The CDR3 sequence is CASSFRDNEQFF. In DNA, the CDR3 is TGCGCCAGCAGCTTCCGGGACAATGAGCAGTTCTTC.

Here the CDR3 reads CAWSVGQNLQETQYF. The CDR3 DNA reads as TGTGCCTGGAGTGTAGGGCAGAACTTACAAGAGACCCAGTACTTC. The chain is built from TRBV30 and TRBJ2-5; unclear D gene. CDR1 is GTSNPN, CDR2 SVGIG, per germline (reference sequence). V lost 0 bases to trimming and J lost 2 bases, with 13 bases between them. This CDR3 spans 15 amino acids.

This sequence joins TRBV5-1 and TRBJ2-2; TRBD2 aligns across 14 bases. This CDR3 contains 18 residues. Germline lookup yields CDR1 SGHRS and CDR2 YFSETQ. V dropped 3 bases and J dropped 0; count of bases not matched to a gene: 4. CDR3 in amino acids: CASSYRTSGGPNTGELFF. The CDR3 DNA reads as TGCGCCAGCAGCTATAGGACTAGCGGGGGGCCGAACACCGGGGAGCTGTTTTTT.

The J gene is TRBJ1-5, the V gene TRBV6-5, with 9 bases matching TRBD1. Trimming removed 6 bases from V and 6 bases from J; junction bases left unmatched: 6. The CDR3 consists of 14 residues. Germline values: CDR1 MNHEY, CDR2 SVGAGI. The CDR3 region is CASSLTGGRQPQHF. In DNA form, the CDR3 reads TGTGCCAGCAGCCTGACAGGGGGACGTCAGCCCCAGCATTTT.

This sequence joins TRBV2 and TRBJ1-1; a weak D match, TRBD1 (5 bases). Germline V CDR1 and CDR2: SNHLY, FYNNEI. The V end lost 4 bases, the J end lost 5 bases, and 14 bases lay between the germline ends. CDR3 length: 14 residues. CDR3 sequence reads: CASSGQGGETEAFF. CDR3 coding DNA: TGTGCCAGCAGTGGCCAGGGAGGTGAAACTGAAGCTTTCTTT.

The chain couples TRBV28 to TRBJ1-2, with D perhaps TRBD1 (5 bases). The V end was cut by 5 bases, the J end by 7 bases, with 14 bases between. The CDR3 sequence is 13 residues long. Germline CDR1 MDHEN, CDR2 SYDVKM. CDR3 sequence: CASSVGGFRGYTF. The CDR3 bases are TGTGCCAGCAGTGTTGGGGGGTTCCGTGGCTACACCTTC.

The chain uses TRBV7-9 and TRBJ1-3; 9 nucleotides match TRBD1. Germline loops: CDR1 SEHNR, CDR2 FQNEAQ (reference sequence). The CDR3 runs 15 residues. The V segment lost 7 bases and the J segment 2 bases; nucleotides outside the gene matches: 6. CDR3 bases: TGTGCCAGCACCGAGGGACAGGGAACTGGAAACACCATATATTTT. Amino acids: CASTEGQGTGNTIYF. The whole variable domain, filled in from reference TRBV7-9 and TRBJ1-3, reads DTGVSQNPRHKITKRGQNVTFRCDPISEHNRLYWYRQTLGQGPEFLTYFQNEAQLEKSRLLSDRFSAERPKGSFSTLEIQRTEQGDSAMYLCASTEGQGTGNTIYFGEGSWLTVV.

This chain joins TRBV28 and TRBJ2-3; 9 bases match TRBD1. Germline loops: CDR1 MDHEN, CDR2 SYDVKM. Germline trimming cut 5 bases from V and 1 base from J; bases unmatched to any gene: 10. This CDR3 is built from 17 residues. For the CDR3, the DNA is TGTGCCAGCAGTCTGTCTAGGACAGGGGTTGGCACAGATACGCAGTATTTT. This gives the protein CASSLSRTGVGTDTQYF. The variable domain in full, completed from reference TRBV28 and TRBJ2-3, reads DVKVTQSSRYLVKRTGEKVFLECVQDMDHENMFWYRQDPGLGLRLIYFSYDVKMKEKGDIPEGYSVSREKKERFSLILESASTNQTSMYLCASSLSRTGVGTDTQYFGPGTRLTVL.

V is TRBV7-8 and J is TRBJ1-2; no clear D. The CDR3 runs 13 residues. Trimming cost V 5 bases and J 4 bases, with 11 bases left between them. Germline V CDR1 and CDR2: SGHVS, FQNEAQ. In DNA, the CDR3 is TGTGCCAGCAGCGTAGATCCTTTCTATGGCTACACCTTC. Its protein product is CASSVDPFYGYTF.

This chain connects TRBV6-6 to TRBJ1-1, with TRBD1 matching over 10 bases. Germline trimming cut 2 bases from V and 5 bases from J; bases unmatched to any gene: 2. The V gene's germline CDR1 is MNHNY and CDR2 SVGAGI (reference sequence). This CDR3 is 14 amino acids long. The CDR3 reads CASSYLGQGTEAFF. In DNA form, the CDR3 reads TGTGCCAGCAGTTACCTGGGACAGGGGACTGAAGCTTTCTTT.

This chain uses TRBV5-4 with TRBJ2-1; 14 nucleotides align to TRBD2. The germline gives CDR1 SGHNT, CDR2 YYREEE (reference sequence). Germline trimming cut 4 bases from V and 1 base from J; bases unmatched to any gene: 10. The CDR3 has 19 amino acids. The DNA of the CDR3 is TGTGCCAGCAGCCTGCCCGGGACTAGCGGGAGAGGGTCCTACAATGAGCAGTTCTTC. Residues: CASSLPGTSGRGSYNEQFF.

The gene calls are TRBV15 and TRBJ2-7; 9 bases are shared with TRBD2. The CDR3 totals 15 residues. Germline CDR1 LNHNV, CDR2 YYDKDF (reference sequence). V lost 0 bases and J lost 2; bases outside the gene matches: 2. CDR3 coding DNA: TGTGCCACCAGCAGAGAGGCTAGCGGGGCCTACGAGCAGTACTTC. Residues: CATSREASGAYEQYF.